This passage covers 3 T cell receptor beta chains from one sample sequenced in a study of blood T cell repertoires in COVID-19 (TCRdb year 2020). The method was the immunoSEQ multiplex PCR assay. This is the immuneACCESS table as TCRdb keeps it, with only in-frame sequences that have V and J called. A part of the clones is gone; compared with another copy, unresolved V genes explain less than half, and the rest is unexplained. The sample table records fewer than 350,000 clones; 85% of these occur just once. The ten largest clones capture roughly 2.6% of the sample. Sequences were obtained from PBMCs or T cells enriched from blood (not recorded which). The receptors come from a woman between 50 and 59 years old who had recovered from COVID-19.

The chain uses TRBV3-1 (or the pseudogene TRBV3-2) and TRBJ2-4; D is possibly TRBD1 (5 bases). Germline lookup yields CDR1 LGHDT and CDR2 YNNKEL (reference sequence). The CDR3 length is 15 residues. V was clipped by 1 base and J by 8 bases, with 15 bases between them. The CDR3 DNA sequence: TGTGCCAGCAGCCAAGGGAGCAGGGTTAGAGACATTCAGTACTTC. It specifies CASSQGSRVRDIQYF.

This chain connects TRBV6-4 to TRBJ1-5; 7 nucleotides line up with TRBD1. The CDR3 runs to 15 residues. CDR1 and CDR2 (germline): MRHNA, SNTAGT. V was pared by 3 bases and J by 1 base, with 3 bases of the junction left unmatched. This CDR3 is CASSETGFSNQPQHF. The CDR3 nucleotides read TGTGCCAGCAGTGAGACAGGGTTCAGCAATCAGCCCCAGCATTTT.

This clone has a single count. A junction boundary mismatches the germline segment, possibly from a read error. J is TRBJ2-3 and V is TRBV29-1, with 9 bases identical to TRBD2. Germline V gives CDR1 SQVTM, CDR2 ANQGSEA. The CDR3 covers 14 residues. The CDR3 coding sequence is TGCAGCGTAGAAGAGCGGGGGGCCACAGATACGCAGTATTTT. Residues: CSVEERGATDTQYF.